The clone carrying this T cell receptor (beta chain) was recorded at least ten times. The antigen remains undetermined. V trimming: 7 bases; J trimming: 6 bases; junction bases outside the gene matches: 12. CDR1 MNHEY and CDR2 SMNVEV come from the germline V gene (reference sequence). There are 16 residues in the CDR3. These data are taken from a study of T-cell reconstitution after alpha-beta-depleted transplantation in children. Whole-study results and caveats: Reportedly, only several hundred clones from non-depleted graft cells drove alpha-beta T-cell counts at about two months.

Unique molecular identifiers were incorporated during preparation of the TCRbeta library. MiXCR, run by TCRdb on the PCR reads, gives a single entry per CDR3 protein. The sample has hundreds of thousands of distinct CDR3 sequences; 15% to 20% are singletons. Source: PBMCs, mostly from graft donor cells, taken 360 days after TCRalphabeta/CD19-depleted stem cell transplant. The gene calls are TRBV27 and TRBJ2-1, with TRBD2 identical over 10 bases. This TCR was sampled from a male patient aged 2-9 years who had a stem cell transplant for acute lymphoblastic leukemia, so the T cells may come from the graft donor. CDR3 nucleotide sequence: TGTGCCAGCACCTCTCGGGGCCTAGCGGGAGTCAATGAGCAGTTCTTC. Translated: CASTSRGLAGVNEQFF.